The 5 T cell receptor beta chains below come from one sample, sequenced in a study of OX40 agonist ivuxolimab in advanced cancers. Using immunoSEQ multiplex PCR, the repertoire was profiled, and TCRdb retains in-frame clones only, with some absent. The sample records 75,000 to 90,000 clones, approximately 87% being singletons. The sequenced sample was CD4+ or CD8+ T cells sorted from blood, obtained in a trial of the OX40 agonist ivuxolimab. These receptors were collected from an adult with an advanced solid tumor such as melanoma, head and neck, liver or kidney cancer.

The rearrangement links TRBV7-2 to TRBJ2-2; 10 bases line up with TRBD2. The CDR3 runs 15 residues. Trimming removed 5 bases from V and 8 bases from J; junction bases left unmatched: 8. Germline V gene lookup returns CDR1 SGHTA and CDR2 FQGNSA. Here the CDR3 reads CASSPASGGEGELFF. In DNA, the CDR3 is TGTGCCAGCAGCCCGGCGAGCGGGGGGGAAGGGGAGCTGTTTTTT.

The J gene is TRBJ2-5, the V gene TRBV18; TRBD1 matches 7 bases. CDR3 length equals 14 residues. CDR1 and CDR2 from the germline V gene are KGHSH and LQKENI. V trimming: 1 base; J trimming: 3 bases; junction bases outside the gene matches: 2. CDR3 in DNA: TGTGCCAGCTCACCACGACAGGGCGAAGAGACCCAGTACTTC. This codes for CASSPRQGEETQYF.

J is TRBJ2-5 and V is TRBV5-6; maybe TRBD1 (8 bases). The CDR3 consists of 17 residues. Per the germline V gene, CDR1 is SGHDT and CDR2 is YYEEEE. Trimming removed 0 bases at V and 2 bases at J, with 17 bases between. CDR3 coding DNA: TGTGCCAGCAGCTTGGCGGGGGGCAGGGGGCCTCAAGAGACCCAGTACTTC. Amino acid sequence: CASSLAGGRGPQETQYF.

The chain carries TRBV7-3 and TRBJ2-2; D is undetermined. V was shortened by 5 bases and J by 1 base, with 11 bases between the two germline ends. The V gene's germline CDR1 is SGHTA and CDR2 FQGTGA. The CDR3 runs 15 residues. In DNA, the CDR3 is TGTGCCAGCAGCAGAGGACGACAGAACACCGGGGAGCTGTTTTTT. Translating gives CASSRGRQNTGELFF.

The DNA of the CDR3 is TGTGCCAGCAGCTTATCGGGGGGGCTGGAGACCCAGTACTTC. As protein: CASSLSGGLETQYF. This chain connects TRBV7-8 to TRBJ2-5; 8 positions agree with TRBD2. The length of the CDR3 is 14 residues. Germline CDR1 and CDR2: SGHVS and FQNEAQ. V dropped 2 bases and J dropped 5; count of bases not matched to a gene: 4.